This T cell receptor beta chain was recorded in a study of T cell responses to AZD1222 COVID-19 vaccine. Some clones are missing from TCRdb's copy, which holds only in-frame ones; the method was immunoSEQ multiplex PCR. Of 100,000 to 150,000 clones detected, around 92% appear once; the ten largest clones hold about 1.4%. The sequencing here drew on peripheral blood, taken on day 0 of AZD1222 vaccination. This TCR came from an adult in good health.

CDR3 in amino acids: CASSTQGRELSNTEAFF. For the CDR3, the DNA is TGTGCCAGCAGCACCCAAGGCCGAGAGCTATCAAACACTGAAGCTTTCTTT. V gene TRBV7-9 combines with J gene TRBJ1-1; D not certain. Looked up from germline, CDR1 is SEHNR and CDR2 is FQNEAQ (reference sequence). V lost 5 bases and J 2 bases, leaving 21 bases between the germline ends. The CDR3 spans 17 residues.